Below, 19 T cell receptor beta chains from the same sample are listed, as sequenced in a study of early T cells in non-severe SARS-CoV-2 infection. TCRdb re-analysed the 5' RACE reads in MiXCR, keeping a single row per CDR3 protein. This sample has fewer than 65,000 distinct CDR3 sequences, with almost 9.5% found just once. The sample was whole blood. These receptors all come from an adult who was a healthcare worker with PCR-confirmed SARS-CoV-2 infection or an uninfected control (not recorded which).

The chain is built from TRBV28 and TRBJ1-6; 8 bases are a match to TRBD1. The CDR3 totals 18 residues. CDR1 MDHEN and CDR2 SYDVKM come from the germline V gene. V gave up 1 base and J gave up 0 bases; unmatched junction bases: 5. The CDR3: CASSLSRGLGSYNSPLHF. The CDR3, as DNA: TGTGCCAGCAGTTTATCCAGGGGGCTCGGCTCCTATAATTCACCCCTCCACTTT.

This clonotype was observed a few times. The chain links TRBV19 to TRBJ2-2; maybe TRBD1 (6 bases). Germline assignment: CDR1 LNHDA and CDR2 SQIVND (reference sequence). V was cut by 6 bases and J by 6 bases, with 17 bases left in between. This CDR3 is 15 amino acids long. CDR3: CASRPGARSPGELFF. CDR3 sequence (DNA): TGTGCCAGTAGACCAGGGGCCAGATCCCCCGGGGAGCTGTTTTTT.

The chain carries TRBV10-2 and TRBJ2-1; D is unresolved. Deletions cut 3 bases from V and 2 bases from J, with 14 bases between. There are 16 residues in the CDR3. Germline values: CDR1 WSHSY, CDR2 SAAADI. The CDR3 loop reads CASSDFGEPTYNEQFF. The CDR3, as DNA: TGCGCCAGCAGTGATTTTGGGGAACCAACCTACAATGAGCAGTTCTTC.

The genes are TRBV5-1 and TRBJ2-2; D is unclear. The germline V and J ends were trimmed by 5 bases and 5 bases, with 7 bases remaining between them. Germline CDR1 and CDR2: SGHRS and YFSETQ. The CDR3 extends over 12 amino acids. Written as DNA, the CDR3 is TGCGCCAGCAGTTGGAATACCGGGGAGCTGTTTTTT. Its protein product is CASSWNTGELFF.

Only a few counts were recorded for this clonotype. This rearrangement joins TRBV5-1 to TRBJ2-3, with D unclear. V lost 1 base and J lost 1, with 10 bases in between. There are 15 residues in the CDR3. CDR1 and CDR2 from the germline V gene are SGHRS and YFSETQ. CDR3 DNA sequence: TGCGCCAGCAGCTTGTTGGGCGAACGCACAGATACGCAGTATTTT. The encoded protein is CASSLLGERTDTQYF.

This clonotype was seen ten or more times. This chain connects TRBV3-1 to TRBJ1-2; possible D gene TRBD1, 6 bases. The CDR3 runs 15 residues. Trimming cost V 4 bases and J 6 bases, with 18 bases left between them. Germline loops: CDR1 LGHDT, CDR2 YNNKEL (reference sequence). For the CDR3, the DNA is TGTGCCAGCAGCCCCCTTGAGCGCGGGGGCGATGGCTACACCTTC. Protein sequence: CASSPLERGGDGYTF.

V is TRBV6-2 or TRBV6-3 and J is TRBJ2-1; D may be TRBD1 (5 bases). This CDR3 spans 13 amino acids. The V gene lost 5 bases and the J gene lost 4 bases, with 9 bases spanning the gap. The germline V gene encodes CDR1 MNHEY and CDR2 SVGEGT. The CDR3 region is CASSKDTYNEQFF. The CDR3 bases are TGTGCCAGCAGTAAGGACACTTACAATGAGCAGTTCTTC.

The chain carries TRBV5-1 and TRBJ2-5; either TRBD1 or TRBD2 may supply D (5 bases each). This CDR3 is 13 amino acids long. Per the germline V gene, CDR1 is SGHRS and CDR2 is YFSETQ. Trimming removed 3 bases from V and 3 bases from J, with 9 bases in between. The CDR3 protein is CASSSGPKETQYF. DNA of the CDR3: TGCGCCAGCAGCTCGGGACCTAAAGAGACCCAGTACTTC. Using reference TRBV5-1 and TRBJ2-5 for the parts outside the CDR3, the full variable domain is KAGVTQTPRYLIKTRGQQVTLSCSPISGHRSVSWYQQTPGQGLQFLFEYFSETQRNKGNFPGRFSGRQFSNSRSEMNVSTLELGDSALYLCASSSGPKETQYFGPGTRLLVL.

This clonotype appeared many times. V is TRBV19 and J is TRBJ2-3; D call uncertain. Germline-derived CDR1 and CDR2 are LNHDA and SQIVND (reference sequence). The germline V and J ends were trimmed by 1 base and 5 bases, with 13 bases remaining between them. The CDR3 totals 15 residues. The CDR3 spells CASSIGSPERDTQYF. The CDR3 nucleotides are TGTGCCAGTAGTATAGGTTCCCCAGAGCGAGATACGCAGTATTTT.

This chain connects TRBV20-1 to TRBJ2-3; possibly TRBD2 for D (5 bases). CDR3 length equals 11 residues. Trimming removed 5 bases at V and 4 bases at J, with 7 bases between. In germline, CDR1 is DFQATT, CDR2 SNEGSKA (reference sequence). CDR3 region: CSAPRADTQYF. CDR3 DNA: TGCAGTGCTCCGAGGGCAGATACGCAGTATTTT.

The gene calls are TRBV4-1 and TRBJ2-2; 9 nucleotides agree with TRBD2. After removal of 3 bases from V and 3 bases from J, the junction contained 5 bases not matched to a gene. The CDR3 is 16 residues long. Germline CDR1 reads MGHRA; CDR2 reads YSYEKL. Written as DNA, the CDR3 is TGCGCCAGCAGCCAGGTGGGACTAGCAGACACCGGGGAGCTGTTTTTT. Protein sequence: CASSQVGLADTGELFF.

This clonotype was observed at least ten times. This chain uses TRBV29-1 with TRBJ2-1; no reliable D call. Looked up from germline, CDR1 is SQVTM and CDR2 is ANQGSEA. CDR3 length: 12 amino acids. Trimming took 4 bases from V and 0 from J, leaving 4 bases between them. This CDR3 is CSVVISYNEQFF. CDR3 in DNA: TGCAGCGTTGTGATCTCCTACAATGAGCAGTTCTTC.

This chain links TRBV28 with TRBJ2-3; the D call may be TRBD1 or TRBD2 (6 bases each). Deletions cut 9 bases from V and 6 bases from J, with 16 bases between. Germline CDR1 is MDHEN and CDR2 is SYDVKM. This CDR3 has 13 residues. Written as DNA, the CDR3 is TGTGCCAGTGGAGGGGACACCCAGGATACGCAGTATTTT. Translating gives CASGGDTQDTQYF.

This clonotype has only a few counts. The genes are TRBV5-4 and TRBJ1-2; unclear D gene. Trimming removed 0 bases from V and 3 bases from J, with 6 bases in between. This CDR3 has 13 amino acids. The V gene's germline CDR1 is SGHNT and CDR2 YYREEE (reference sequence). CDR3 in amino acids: CASSLVTDYGYTF. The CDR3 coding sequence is TGTGCCAGCAGCTTGGTCACAGACTATGGCTACACCTTC.

The CDR3 DNA follows: TGCAGCGTGGACCGTAGCGGGGGGAACACCGGGGAGCTGTTTTTT. It is translated as CSVDRSGGNTGELFF. V usage is TRBV29-1 and J usage is TRBJ2-2; 9 bases align to TRBD2. Germline V gives CDR1 SQVTM, CDR2 ANQGSEA. This CDR3 is built from 15 residues. The V gene end was trimmed by 6 bases and the J gene end by 1 base; junction bases not matched to a gene: 6.

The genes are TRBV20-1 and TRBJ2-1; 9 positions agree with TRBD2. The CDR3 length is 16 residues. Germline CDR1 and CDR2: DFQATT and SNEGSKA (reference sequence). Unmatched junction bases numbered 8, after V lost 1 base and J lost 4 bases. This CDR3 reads CSARAEAGGFYNEQFF. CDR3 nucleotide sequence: TGCAGTGCTAGAGCCGAAGCGGGGGGCTTTTACAATGAGCAGTTCTTC.

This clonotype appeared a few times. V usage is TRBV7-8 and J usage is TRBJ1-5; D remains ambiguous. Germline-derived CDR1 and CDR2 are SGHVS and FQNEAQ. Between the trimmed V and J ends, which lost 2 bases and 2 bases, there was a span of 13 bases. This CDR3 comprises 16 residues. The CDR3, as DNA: TGTGCCAGCAGCTTATGGAGGATTCGGGGCAATCAGCCCCAGCATTTT. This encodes CASSLWRIRGNQPQHF.

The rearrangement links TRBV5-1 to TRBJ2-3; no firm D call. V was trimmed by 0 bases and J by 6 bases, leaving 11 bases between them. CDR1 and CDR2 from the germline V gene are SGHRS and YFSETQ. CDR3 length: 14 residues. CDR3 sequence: CASSLDRPGDTQYF. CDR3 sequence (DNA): TGCGCCAGCAGCTTGGATCGGCCCGGGGATACGCAGTATTTT.

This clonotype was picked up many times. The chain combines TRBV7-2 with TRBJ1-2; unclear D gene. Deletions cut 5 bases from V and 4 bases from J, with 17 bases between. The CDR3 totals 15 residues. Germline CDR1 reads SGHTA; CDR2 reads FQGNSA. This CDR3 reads CASSPLRTGVYGYTF. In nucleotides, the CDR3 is TGTGCCAGCAGCCCCTTAAGGACTGGGGTCTATGGCTACACCTTC.